This TCR beta chain originates from a study of T cell responses to AZD1222 COVID-19 vaccine (dated by TCRdb to about 2021). For the study in its entirety: A total of 240 or so trial participants underwent TCR sequencing, of whom nearly 210 had received two doses of AZD1222 and roughly 26 had received two doses of the MenACWY control vaccine. Trial participants were enrolled into age subgroups of 18-55, 56-69 and 70-plus years, which contained 148, 28 and 57 TCR-sequenced participants, respectively. Results and caveats for the whole study, not just this receptor: Conclusions about previously exposed vaccinees were limited because only six or seven AZD1222 recipients were SARS-CoV-2 seropositive at baseline. Participants were mostly white British, with more females than males. The authors suggested clonal diversity may have been underestimated. The whole spike protein was spanned by vaccine-associated CD4 TCRs, and dominant responses were seen in regions 160-218 and 743-854. Epitopes outside the regions mutated in the B.1.351 and B.1.1.7 variants were reportedly recognized by nearly half of the unique spike-specific TCRs. After two AZD1222 doses, spike-specific TCR breadth and depth were significantly higher than at day 0 and than in MenACWY recipients. Because no day 14 peak-response samples were available, the repertoires could be characterized only after the peak T cell response. In the small 56-69-year group, the increase in depth fell short of significance, most likely because of low power.

The CDR3 regions of human TCRbeta chains were subjected to immunosequencing. Per the original workflow: TCRs in the repertoires were matched against a reference library of SARS-CoV-2-specific TCRs that had been generated with the MIRA antigen-specificity platform. Breadth was defined as the fraction of unique TCRs that were SARS-CoV-2-associated, and depth was defined as the fraction of total T cells that were SARS-CoV-2-associated. Using the MIRA data, each spike-specific TCR was mapped to the spike region that the TCR reacts to and placed in a CD4 or CD8 class. Log10-transformed breadth and depth values were compared by one-way ANOVA with Sidak's multiple comparisons tests. TCRdb's version of the immuneACCESS table is confined to in-frame rearrangements and falls short of the full clone set. An unresolved V gene accounts for under half of the shortfall where checked; the remainder is of unknown origin. The V and J calls and the clone size are those of that table, but D and trimming were determined from the DNA. This sample is represented by some 53,000 clones; approximately 90% of them were singletons. Jointly, the top ten make up roughly 2.5% of the sample.

The time point tag for this specimen amounts to: about 28 days (+/-7) after the second vaccine dose. AZD1222 recipients whose second dose came at about 4 weeks and those whose second dose came at about 12 weeks were combined into one group, since spike-specific TCR depth and breadth did not differ between the two schedules. The vaccinee samples were drawn from two UK trials, COV001 and COV002, one of which was a single-blind randomized controlled phase 2/3 trial testing AZD1222 (ChAdOx1 nCoV-19) in healthy adults. For TCRbeta chain sequencing, PBMC samples from trial participants were taken at day 0 and at day 28 after the second dose. In this sample, this clone turned up a few times. Its target antigen remains unknown. No qualities accompany the bases; no much larger clone lies one base away. V trim: 4 bases; J trim: 9 bases; unmatched bases: 9. The germline V gene (reference sequence) gives CDR1 as WNHNN and CDR2 as SYGVQD. The CDR3, from cysteine to phenylalanine, totals 15 residues. The read is trimmed to its CDR3 DNA, 45 bases read in frame from base 1.

The chain was built from TRBV10-1 and TRBJ2-1, with 10 bases matching TRBD1. This clonotype originated in an adult who received the AZD1222 COVID-19 vaccine. Sequences were derived from peripheral blood, sampled 28 days after the second AZD1222 dose. The bases read TGCGCCAGCAGTGCCGGGACAGGGGCCCGTGGTGAGCAGTTCTTC. This is translated as CASSAGTGARGEQFF.